Described below is a single TCR beta chain sequence and its context. Its matching antigen is unknown. The sample belongs to a study of response to subunit inactivated influenza vaccine. TCRdb reprocessed the RT-PCR reads via MiXCR and lists one record per CDR3 protein. Seen here are hundreds of thousands of distinct CDR3 sequences, around a fifth observed once, and the top ten hold roughly 10%. Study-level findings and limits: With each seasonal influenza vaccination, the authors suggested, few new T cells are recruited.

V was trimmed by 0 bases and J by 9 bases, leaving 10 bases between them. CDR1 SGDLS and CDR2 YYNGEE come from the germline V gene. The CDR3 loop spans 13 amino acids. The input for sequencing was PBMCs from blood, taken less than 22 months after vaccination. The sequence was obtained from a man aged 45 to 70 who received an inactivated influenza vaccine. The J gene is TRBJ1-5, the V gene TRBV9; no clear D. Here the CDR3 DNA reads TGTGCCAGCAGCGTAGGGGAGACCCCGCCCCAGCATTTT. Translating gives CASSVGETPPQHF.